Listed below are T cell receptor beta chains from one sample, sequenced in a study of cytomegalovirus exposure and HLA in healthy donors. Produced via immunoSEQ multiplex PCR; TCRdb's table is partial and in-frame only. The sample lists fewer than 120,000 clones, 65% to 85% seen once, with approximately 5.6% in the top ten. Sample: PBMCs. The receptors stem from a man aged 30 to 39 in good health and CMV-seropositive. Each CDR3 is given with its conserved first and last residue. The D gene is left open where the match is weak. The size of a clone is reported for some rows only, either as once, few or many, or as a class for expanded clones.

J,D,size,V,DNA,CDR3
TRBJ2-1,TRBD2,.,TRBV11-2,TGTGCCAGCAGCGCCCTAGCGGGGGGATCTGTCGATGAGCAGTTCTTC,CASSALAGGSVDEQFF
TRBJ1-2,.,.,TRBV19,TGTGCCAGTAGTAAAACGTCTGGCTTCAAATATGGCTACACCTTC,CASSKTSGFKYGYTF
TRBJ2-7,.,.,TRBV7-6,TGTGCCAGCAGCCTGACAGCCTCCTACGAGCAGTACTTC,CASSLTASYEQYF
TRBJ2-1,.,once,TRBV4-1,TGCGCCAGCAGCCAAGGGGCAGGTGAGCAGTTCTTC,CASSQGAGEQFF
TRBJ2-1,.,.,TRBV4-1,TGCGCCAGCAGTCAGGTTAGGGGGGGCGATGAGCAGTTCTTC,CASSQVRGGDEQFF
TRBJ1-1,TRBD1,.,TRBV27,TGTGCCAGCAGTTCACAGGGGCCCACTGAAGCTTTCTTT,CASSSQGPTEAFF
TRBJ2-1,.,few,TRBV4-3,TGCGCCAGCAGCCCATCCCTAAATAATGAGCAGTTCTTC,CASSPSLNNEQFF
TRBJ1-2,TRBD1,.,TRBV7-6,TGTGCCAGCAGCGAGACAGGGGGCGGTGGCTACACCTTC,CASSETGGGGYTF
TRBJ2-1,TRBD1,.,TRBV6-1,TGTGCCAGCTCCCCCAGGGGGCTAAGCAATGAGCAGTTCTTC,CASSPRGLSNEQFF
TRBJ1-5,.,.,TRBV30,TGTGCCTGGAGTGTACGGGGATGGGGTCAGCCCCAGCATTTT,CAWSVRGWGQPQHF
TRBJ2-7,TRBD1,few,TRBV19,TGTGCCAGTTCGCCCCGACAGGGGGTAGGGTACGAGCAGTACTTC,CASSPRQGVGYEQYF
TRBJ1-1,.,.,TRBV9,TGTGCCAGCAGCGTAGGGACAGACACTGAAGCTTTCTTT,CASSVGTDTEAFF
TRBJ2-1,TRBD1,.,TRBV7-9,TGTTCCAGCACCATCTCGCCCAGGACAGGGAACTACGATGAGCAGTTCTTC,CSSTISPRTGNYDEQFF
TRBJ2-3,.,.,TRBV19,TGTGCCAGTCGGGCCAGGGGCACAGATACGCAGTATTTT,CASRARGTDTQYF
TRBJ1-3,TRBD1,.,TRBV5-1,TGCGCCAGCAGCTCGGCGGGACAGTCTGGAAACACCATATATTTT,CASSSAGQSGNTIYF
TRBJ2-5,TRBD1,.,TRBV9,TGTGCCAGCAGCGCTTTCGGGGACAGGAACGGAGAGCAGTACTTC,CASSAFGDRNGEQYF
TRBJ1-1,.,few,TRBV4-1,TGCGCCAGCAGCCAAGGAGTAGCGGACACTGAAGCTTTCTTT,CASSQGVADTEAFF
TRBJ1-1,.,.,TRBV5-5,TGTGCCAGCAGCCAGGATGGGGTCCCAGGGGAAGCTTTCTTT,CASSQDGVPGEAFF
TRBJ2-7,TRBD1,.,TRBV4-1,TGCGCCAGCAGCCAAGGGACAGGGTACGAGCAGTACTTC,CASSQGTGYEQYF
TRBJ1-6,TRBD1,once,TRBV6-5,TGTGCCAGCAGGACGACAGGGCCCCTCCACTTT,CASRTTGPLHF
TRBJ2-3,.,.,TRBV27,TGTGCCAGCAGTCCGAAGCGTCCAGATACGCAGTATTTT,CASSPKRPDTQYF
TRBJ2-7,TRBD2,.,TRBV5-8,TGTGCCAGCAGCTTGGTTAGCGGGGGGGCCTACGAGCAGTACTTC,CASSLVSGGAYEQYF
TRBJ2-5,TRBD1,.,TRBV30,TGTGCCTGGGCTAATGAGGGACAGGGGGCACGAGAGACCCAGTACTTC,CAWANEGQGARETQYF
TRBJ1-2,.,.,TRBV14,TGTGCCAGCAGCCCCTCCCAATCTATCGGCTACACCTTC,CASSPSQSIGYTF
TRBJ2-7,.,.,TRBV5-6,TGTGCCAGCAGCCGCTCCTACGAGCAGTACTTC,CASSRSYEQYF
TRBJ2-5,.,.,TRBV18,TGTGCCAGCTCACTTCGCCAGGGGAAGAGAATCCAGTACTTC,CASSLRQGKRIQYF
TRBJ2-6,.,.,TRBV5-1,TGCGCCAGCAGCTCCCCCAGGGGAACCGGGGCCAACGTCCTGACTTTC,CASSSPRGTGANVLTF
TRBJ1-3,.,few,TRBV5-1,TGCGCCAGCAGCTTGGAACCGATCCGAACTGGTGGAAACACCATATATTTT,CASSLEPIRTGGNTIYF
TRBJ2-5,.,.,TRBV5-1,TGCGCCAGCAGCAGTTCCTTTATCGGGACTCAAGAGACCCAGTACTTC,CASSSSFIGTQETQYF
TRBJ2-3,.,.,TRBV5-4,TGTGCCAGCAGCTTGGGTGGGACAAGCACAGATACGCAGTATTTT,CASSLGGTSTDTQYF
TRBJ1-5,.,.,TRBV5-1,TGCGCCAGCAGCTTTCGAGGGGGGGACAATCAGCCCCAGCATTTT,CASSFRGGDNQPQHF